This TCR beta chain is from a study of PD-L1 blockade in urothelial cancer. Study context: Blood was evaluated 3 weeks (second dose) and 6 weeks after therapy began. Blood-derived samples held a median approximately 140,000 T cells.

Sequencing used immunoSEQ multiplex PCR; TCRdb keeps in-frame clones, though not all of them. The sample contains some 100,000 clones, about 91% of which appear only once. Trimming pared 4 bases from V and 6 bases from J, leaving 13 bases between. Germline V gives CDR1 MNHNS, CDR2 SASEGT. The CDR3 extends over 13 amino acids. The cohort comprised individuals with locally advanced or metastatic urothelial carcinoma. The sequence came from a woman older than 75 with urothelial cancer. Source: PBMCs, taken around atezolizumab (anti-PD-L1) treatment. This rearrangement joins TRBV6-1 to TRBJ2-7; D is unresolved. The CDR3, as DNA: TGTGCCAGCAGTGTGGGCCAGATGGGCGAGCAGTACTTC. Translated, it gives CASSVGQMGEQYF.